The present T cell receptor beta chain was sequenced within a study of OX40 agonist ivuxolimab in advanced cancers. The length of the CDR3 is 15 residues. Germline V gives CDR1 LNHDA, CDR2 SQIVND (reference sequence). Trimming left V 6 bases short and J 0 bases short, with 12 bases between. Some clones are missing from TCRdb's copy, which holds only in-frame ones; the method was immunoSEQ multiplex PCR. The sample consists of some 67,000 clones, over 75% of them appearing once. This sequence was found in an adult with an advanced solid tumor such as melanoma, head and neck, liver or kidney cancer. Here the sequenced sample was CD4+ or CD8+ T cells sorted from blood, taken in a trial of the OX40 agonist ivuxolimab. This chain joins TRBV19 and TRBJ1-5, with unresolved D. CDR3 amino acids: CASRPGGYSNQPQHF. In DNA, the CDR3 is TGTGCCAGTAGACCGGGAGGGTATAGCAATCAGCCCCAGCATTTT.